The T cell receptor beta chain under discussion was sequenced for a study of PD-1 blockade in classical Hodgkin lymphoma. Germline V gives CDR1 GTSNPN, CDR2 SVGIG (reference sequence). The V end lost 3 bases, the J end lost 7 bases, and 9 bases lay between the germline ends. The CDR3 runs to 11 residues. Only in-frame clones appear in the TCRdb table, and some are missing; sequencing was by immunoSEQ multiplex PCR. The sample carries roughly 32,000 clones, 80% to 95% recorded once. Overall study results and limits: In newly diagnosed patients, baseline TCR diversity was reportedly below that of healthy donors. Baseline diversity was lower in partial responders and progressors than complete responders. By C4D1, CD4+ diversity increased significantly, especially in complete responders. With respect to the repertoire differences, their causes, possibly disease activity or prior therapy, remain undefined.

As for time point: cycle 4 day 1 (C4D1), after 5 to 7 weeks of nivolumab. Each patient's relapse followed autologous stem cell transplantation, and brentuximab vedotin exposure varied. CD4+ T cells were purified from thawed PBMCs by negative selection. This clone came up a few times. Its cognate antigen is unknown. V is TRBV30 and J is TRBJ1-1, with D unresolved. This receptor was obtained from a human donor with classical Hodgkin lymphoma. The sample consisted of CD4+ T cells from blood, taken before the fourth cycle of nivolumab. CDR3 DNA: TGTGCCTGGAGCGGACCCGGTGAAGCTTTCTTT. Its translation: CAWSGPGEAFF.